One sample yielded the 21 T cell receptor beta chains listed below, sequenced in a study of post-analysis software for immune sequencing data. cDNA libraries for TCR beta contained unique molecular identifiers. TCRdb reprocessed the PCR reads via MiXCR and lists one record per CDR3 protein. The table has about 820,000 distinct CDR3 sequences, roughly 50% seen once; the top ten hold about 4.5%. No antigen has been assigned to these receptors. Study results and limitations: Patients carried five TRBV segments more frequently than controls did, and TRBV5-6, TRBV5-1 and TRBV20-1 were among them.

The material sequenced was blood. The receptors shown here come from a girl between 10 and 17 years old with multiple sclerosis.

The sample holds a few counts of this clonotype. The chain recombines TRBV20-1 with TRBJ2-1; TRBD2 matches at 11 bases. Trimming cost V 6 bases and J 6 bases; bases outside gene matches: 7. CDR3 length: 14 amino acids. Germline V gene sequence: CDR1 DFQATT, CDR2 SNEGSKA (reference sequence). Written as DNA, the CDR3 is TGCAGTGCCACTAGCGGGAGCGTAAGCAATGAGCAGTTCTTC. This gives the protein CSATSGSVSNEQFF.

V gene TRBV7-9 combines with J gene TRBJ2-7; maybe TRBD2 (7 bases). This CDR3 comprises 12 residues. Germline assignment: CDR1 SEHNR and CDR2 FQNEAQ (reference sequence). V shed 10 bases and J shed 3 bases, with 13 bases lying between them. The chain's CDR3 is CATEGGGYEQYF. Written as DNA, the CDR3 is TGTGCCACCGAAGGGGGGGGCTACGAGCAGTACTTC.

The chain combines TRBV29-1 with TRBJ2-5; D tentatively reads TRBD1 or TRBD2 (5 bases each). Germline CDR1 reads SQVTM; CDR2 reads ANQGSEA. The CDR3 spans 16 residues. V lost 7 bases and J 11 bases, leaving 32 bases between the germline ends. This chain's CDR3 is CSAVLGAPASNNEQYF. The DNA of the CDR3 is TGCAGCGCCGTGCTCGGGGCTCCCGCGTCTAACAATGAGCAGTACTTC.

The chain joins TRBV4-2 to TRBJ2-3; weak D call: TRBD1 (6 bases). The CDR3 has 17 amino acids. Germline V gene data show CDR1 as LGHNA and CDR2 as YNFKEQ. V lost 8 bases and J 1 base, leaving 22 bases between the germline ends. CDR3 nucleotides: TGTGCCAGCGGGCACCAAAAGACAGGTTCGCGCACAGATACGCAGTATTTT. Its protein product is CASGHQKTGSRTDTQYF.

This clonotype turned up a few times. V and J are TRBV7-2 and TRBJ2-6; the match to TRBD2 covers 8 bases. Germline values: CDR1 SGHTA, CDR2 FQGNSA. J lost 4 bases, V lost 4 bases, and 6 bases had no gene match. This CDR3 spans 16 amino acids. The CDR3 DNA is TGTGCCAGCAGCTCCTCGGGAGGGCGAGGGGCCAACGTCCTGACTTTC. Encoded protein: CASSSSGGRGANVLTF.

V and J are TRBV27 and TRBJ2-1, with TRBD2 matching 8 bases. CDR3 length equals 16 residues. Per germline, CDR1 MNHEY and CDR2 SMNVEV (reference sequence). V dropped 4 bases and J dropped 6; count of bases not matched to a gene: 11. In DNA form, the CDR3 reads TGTGCCAGCAGTTCGACCCGACTAGCGATGGGCAATGAGCAGTTCTTC. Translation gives CASSSTRLAMGNEQFF.

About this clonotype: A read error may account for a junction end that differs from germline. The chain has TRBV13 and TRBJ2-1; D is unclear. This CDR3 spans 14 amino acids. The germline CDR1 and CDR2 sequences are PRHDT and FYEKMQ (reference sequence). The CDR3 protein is CASSLAWSYNEQFF. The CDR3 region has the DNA TGTGCCAGCAGCTTAGCGTGGTCCTACAATGAGCAGTTCTTT.

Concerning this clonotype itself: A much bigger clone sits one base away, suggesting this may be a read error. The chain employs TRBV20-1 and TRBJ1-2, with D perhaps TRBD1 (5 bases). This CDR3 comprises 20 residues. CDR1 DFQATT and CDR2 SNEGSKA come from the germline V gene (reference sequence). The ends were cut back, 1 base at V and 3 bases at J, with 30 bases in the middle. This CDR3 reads CSARVVNLPGPTLSYYGYTF. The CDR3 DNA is TGCAGTGCTAGAGTGGTAAACCTACCGGGACCAACGCTCTCGTACTATGGCTACACCTTC.

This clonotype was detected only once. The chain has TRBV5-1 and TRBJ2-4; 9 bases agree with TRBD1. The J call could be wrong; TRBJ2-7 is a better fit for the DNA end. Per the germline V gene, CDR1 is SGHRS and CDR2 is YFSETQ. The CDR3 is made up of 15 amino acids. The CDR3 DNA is TGCGCCAGCAGCTCGGGCGGGACAGGGATCTACGAGCAGTACTTC. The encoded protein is CASSSGGTGIYEQYF.

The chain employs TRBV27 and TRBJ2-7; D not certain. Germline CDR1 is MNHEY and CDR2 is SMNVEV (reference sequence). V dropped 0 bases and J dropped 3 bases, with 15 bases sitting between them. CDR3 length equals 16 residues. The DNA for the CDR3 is TGTGCCAGCAGTTTATCCCCCCGCAGGAGCTACTACGAGCAGTACTTC. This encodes CASSLSPRRSYYEQYF.

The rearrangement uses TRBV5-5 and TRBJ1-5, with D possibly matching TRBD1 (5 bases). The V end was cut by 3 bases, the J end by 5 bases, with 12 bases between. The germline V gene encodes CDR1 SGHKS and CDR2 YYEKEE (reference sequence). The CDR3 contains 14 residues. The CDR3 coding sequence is TGTGCCAGCAGCTGGTTCGGGGCGGATCAGCCCCAGCATTTT. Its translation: CASSWFGADQPQHF.

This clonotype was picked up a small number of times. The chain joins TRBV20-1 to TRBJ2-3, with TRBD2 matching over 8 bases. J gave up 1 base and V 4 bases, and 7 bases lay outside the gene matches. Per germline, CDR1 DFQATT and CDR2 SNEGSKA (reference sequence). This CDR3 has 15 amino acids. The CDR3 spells CSAKKAGAGTDTQYF. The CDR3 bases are TGCAGTGCTAAGAAAGCGGGAGCAGGCACAGATACGCAGTATTTT.

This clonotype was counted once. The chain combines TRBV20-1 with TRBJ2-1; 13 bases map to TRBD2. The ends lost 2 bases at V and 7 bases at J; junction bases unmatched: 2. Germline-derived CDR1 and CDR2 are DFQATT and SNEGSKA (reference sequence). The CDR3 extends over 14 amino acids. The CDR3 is CSARPGLAGNEQFF. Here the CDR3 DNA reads TGCAGTGCTAGACCGGGACTAGCGGGGAATGAGCAGTTCTTC.

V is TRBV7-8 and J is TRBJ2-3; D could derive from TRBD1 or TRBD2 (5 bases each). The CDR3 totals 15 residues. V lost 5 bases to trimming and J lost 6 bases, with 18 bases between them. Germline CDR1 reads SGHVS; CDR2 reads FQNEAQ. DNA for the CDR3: TGTGCCAGCAGCAAATGGGACGGAGACACCGATACGCAGTATTTT. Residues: CASSKWDGDTDTQYF.

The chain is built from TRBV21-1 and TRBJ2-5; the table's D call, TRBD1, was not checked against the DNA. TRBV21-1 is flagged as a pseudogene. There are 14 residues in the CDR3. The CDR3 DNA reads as TGTGCCAGCAGCAAACACAGGTCGCAAGAGACCCAGTACTTC. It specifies CASSKHRSQETQYF.

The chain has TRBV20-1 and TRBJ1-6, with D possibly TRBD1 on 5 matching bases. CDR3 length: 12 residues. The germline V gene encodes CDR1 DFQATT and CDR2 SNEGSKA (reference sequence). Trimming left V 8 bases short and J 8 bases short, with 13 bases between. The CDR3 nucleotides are TGCAGTCCAGCCCGGGGCGATTCACCCCTCCACTTT. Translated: CSPARGDSPLHF.

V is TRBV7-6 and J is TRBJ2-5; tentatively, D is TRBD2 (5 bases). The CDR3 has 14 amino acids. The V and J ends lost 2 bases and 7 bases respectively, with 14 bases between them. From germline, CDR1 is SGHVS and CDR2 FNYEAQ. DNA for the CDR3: TGTGCCAGCAGCTTAAGAGGGTCCCAGCCGACCCAGTACTTC. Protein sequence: CASSLRGSQPTQYF.

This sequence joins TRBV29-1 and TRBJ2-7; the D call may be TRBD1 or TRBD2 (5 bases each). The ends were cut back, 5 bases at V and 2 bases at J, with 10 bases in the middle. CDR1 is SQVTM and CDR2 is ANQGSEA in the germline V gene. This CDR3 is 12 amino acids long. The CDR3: CSVMGVAYEQYF. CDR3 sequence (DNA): TGCAGCGTTATGGGGGTTGCCTACGAGCAGTACTTC.

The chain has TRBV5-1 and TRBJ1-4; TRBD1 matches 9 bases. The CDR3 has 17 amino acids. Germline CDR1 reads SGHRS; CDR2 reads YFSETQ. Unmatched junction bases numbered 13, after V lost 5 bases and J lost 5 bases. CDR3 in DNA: TGCGCCAGCAGTTTTCATGCCGGGACAGGGAAGAATGAAAAACTGTTTTTT. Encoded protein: CASSFHAGTGKNEKLFF.

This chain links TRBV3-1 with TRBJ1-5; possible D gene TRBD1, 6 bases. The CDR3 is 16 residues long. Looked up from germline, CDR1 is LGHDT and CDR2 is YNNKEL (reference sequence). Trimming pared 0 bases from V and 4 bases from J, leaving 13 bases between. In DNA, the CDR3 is TGTGCCAGCAGCCAAGAGTCTGGCAGGGGAAATCAGCCCCAGCATTTT. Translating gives CASSQESGRGNQPQHF.

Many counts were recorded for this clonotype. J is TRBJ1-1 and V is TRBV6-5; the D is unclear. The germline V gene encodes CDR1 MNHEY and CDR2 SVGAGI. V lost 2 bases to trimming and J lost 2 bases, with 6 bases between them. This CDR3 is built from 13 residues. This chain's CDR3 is CASSYAQNTEAFF. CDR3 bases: TGTGCCAGCAGTTACGCCCAAAACACTGAAGCTTTCTTT.